The 7 T cell receptor beta chains given below trace back to one sample, sequenced in a study of CD8+ T cells in alopecia areata listed by TCRdb under 2018. Receptor libraries were prepared by the immunoSEQ multiplex PCR assay. For TCR sequencing, RNA was extracted from every sample and reverse transcribed into cDNA to serve as template. The table was pulled from immuneACCESS by TCRdb, which kept in-frame rearrangements only. Such tables lose some clones; where checked, under half of the loss comes from unresolved V genes, and the rest has no known cause. This sample comprises approximately 150,000 clones, 55% to 65% of them detected only once. The ten top clones hold approximately 4.3% of the sample. Sequencing was carried out using CD4+ T cells sorted from blood. The receptor set was obtained from a human donor in good health.

There are a few counts of this clone. The genes are TRBV14 and TRBJ2-7; unclear D gene. Germline-derived CDR1 and CDR2 are SGHDN and FVKESK. V was clipped by 2 bases and J by 0 bases, with 20 bases between them. This CDR3 spans 18 amino acids. CDR3 protein: CASSQQSLLTRHSYEQYF. Written as DNA, the CDR3 is TGTGCCAGCAGCCAACAAAGCCTTTTAACCCGCCACTCCTACGAGCAGTACTTC. The variable domain in full, completed from reference TRBV14 and TRBJ2-7, reads EAGVTQFPSHSVIEKGQTVTLRCDPISGHDNLYWYRRVMGKEIKFLLHFVKESKQDESGMPNNRFLAERTGGTYSTLKVQPAELEDSGVYFCASSQQSLLTRHSYEQYFGPGTRLTVT.

The chain uses TRBV7-2 and TRBJ1-4, with 7 positions matching TRBD1. V lost 5 bases to trimming and J lost 7 bases; unmatched junction nucleotides: 7. The CDR3 loop spans 14 amino acids. Germline lookup yields CDR1 SGHTA and CDR2 FQGNSA. The CDR3 loop is CASSPTGNPEKLFF. The CDR3, as DNA: TGTGCCAGCAGCCCGACAGGGAATCCTGAAAAACTGTTTTTT. Supplemented by reference TRBV7-2 and TRBJ1-4, the full variable domain reads GAGVSQSPSNKVTEKGKDVELRCDPISGHTALYWYRQSLGQGLEFLIYFQGNSAPDKSGLPSDRFSAERTGGSVSTLTIQRTQQEDSAVYLCASSPTGNPEKLFFGSGTQLSVL.

The table lists this clone with a few counts. The chain has TRBV25-1 and TRBJ2-7; D gene unclear. There are 13 residues in the CDR3. Trimming stripped 1 base from V and 4 bases from J, with 8 bases between. Germline assignment: CDR1 MGHDK and CDR2 SYGVNS. The CDR3 nucleotides are TGTGCCAGCAGTGAATTGACAAATTACGAGCAGTACTTC. It is translated as CASSELTNYEQYF.

This clone has a handful of counts. J is TRBJ2-5 and V is TRBV5-1, with D possibly TRBD2 on 5 matching bases. Per germline, CDR1 SGHRS and CDR2 YFSETQ. The CDR3 covers 13 residues. Trimming took off 4 bases at V and 3 bases at J, with 10 bases between the two ends. The CDR3 sequence: CASSLSGEETQYF. Written as DNA, the CDR3 is TGCGCCAGCAGCCTCAGCGGAGAAGAGACCCAGTACTTC.

This rearrangement joins TRBV19 to TRBJ2-6; D is possibly TRBD2 (6 bases). Deletions cut 4 bases from V and 0 bases from J, with 10 bases between. The V gene's germline CDR1 is LNHDA and CDR2 SQIVND (reference sequence). CDR3 length equals 16 residues. The CDR3 DNA reads as TGTGCCAGTAGTAGACCGGGAGACTCTGGGGCCAACGTCCTGACTTTC. Protein sequence: CASSRPGDSGANVLTF.

This clone appeared a few times. V and J are TRBV29-1 and TRBJ2-5, with D tentatively TRBD1 or TRBD2 (5 bases each). The DNA matches TRBJ2-7 better at its end, which makes the J call doubtful. Per germline, CDR1 SQVTM and CDR2 ANQGSEA. The CDR3 runs to 16 residues. CDR3 sequence: CSVEDPRGGGLYEQYF. The CDR3 region has the DNA TGCAGCGTTGAAGATCCCCGGGGCGGCGGACTCTACGAGCAGTACTTC.

The chain combines TRBV10-3 with TRBJ2-5; either TRBD1 or TRBD2 may supply D (6 bases each). The ends were cut back, 8 bases at V and 5 bases at J, with 15 bases in the middle. CDR1 ENHRY and CDR2 SYGVKD come from the germline V gene. CDR3 size: 13 residues. The CDR3 spells CAIGLRGLETQYF. Written as DNA, the CDR3 is TGTGCCATCGGCCTCCGGGGGCTGGAGACCCAGTACTTC.